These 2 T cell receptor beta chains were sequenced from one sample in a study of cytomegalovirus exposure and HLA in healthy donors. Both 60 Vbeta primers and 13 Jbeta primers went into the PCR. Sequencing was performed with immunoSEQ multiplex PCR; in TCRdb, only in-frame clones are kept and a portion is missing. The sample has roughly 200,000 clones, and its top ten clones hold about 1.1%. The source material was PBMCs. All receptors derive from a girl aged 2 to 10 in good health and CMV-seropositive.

CDR3 bases: TGTGCCAGCAGCCAAGATTGGCAGGGAACAGGAAACACCATATATTTT. This sequence encodes CASSQDWQGTGNTIYF. The chain combines TRBV4-2 with TRBJ1-3, with D possibly TRBD1 on 5 matching bases. The germline V and J ends were trimmed by 0 bases and 4 bases, with 13 bases remaining between them. The CDR3 is 16 residues long. CDR1 and CDR2 from the germline V gene are LGHNA and YNFKEQ.

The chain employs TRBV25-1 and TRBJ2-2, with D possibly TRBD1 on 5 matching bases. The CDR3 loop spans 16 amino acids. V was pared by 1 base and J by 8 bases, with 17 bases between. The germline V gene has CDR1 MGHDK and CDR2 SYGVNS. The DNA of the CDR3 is TGTGCCAGCAGTGAATGGGATCTATACAGGAGTGGGGAGCTGTTTTTT. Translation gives CASSEWDLYRSGELFF.